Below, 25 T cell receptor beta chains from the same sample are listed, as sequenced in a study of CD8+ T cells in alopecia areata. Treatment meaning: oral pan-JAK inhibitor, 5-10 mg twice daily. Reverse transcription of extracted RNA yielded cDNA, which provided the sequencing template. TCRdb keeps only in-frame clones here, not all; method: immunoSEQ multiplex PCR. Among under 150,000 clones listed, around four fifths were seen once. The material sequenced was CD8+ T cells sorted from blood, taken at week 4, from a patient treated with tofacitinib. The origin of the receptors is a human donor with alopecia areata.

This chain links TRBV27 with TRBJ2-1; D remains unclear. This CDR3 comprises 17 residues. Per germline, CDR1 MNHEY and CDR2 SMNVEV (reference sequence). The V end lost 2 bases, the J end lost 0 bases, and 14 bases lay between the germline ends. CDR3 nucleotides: TGTGCCAGCAGTTTAATCGAGGACGGACGCTCCTACAATGAGCAGTTCTTC. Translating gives CASSLIEDGRSYNEQFF.

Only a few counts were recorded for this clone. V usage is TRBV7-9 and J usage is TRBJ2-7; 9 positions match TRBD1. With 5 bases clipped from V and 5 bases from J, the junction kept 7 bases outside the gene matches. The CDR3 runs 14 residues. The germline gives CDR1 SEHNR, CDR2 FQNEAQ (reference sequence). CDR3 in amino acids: CASSPGTGTHEQYF. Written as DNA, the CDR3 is TGTGCCAGCAGCCCCGGGACAGGGACCCACGAGCAGTACTTC. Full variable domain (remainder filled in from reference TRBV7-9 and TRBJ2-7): DTGVSQNPRHKITKRGQNVTFRCDPISEHNRLYWYRQTLGQGPEFLTYFQNEAQLEKSRLLSDRFSAERPKGSFSTLEIQRTEQGDSAMYLCASSPGTGTHEQYFGPGTRLTVT.

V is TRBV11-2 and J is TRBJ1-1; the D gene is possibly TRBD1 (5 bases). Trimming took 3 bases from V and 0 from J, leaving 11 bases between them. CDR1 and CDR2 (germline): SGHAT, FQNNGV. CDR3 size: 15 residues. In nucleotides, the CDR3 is TGTGCCAGCAGCTTGCGACAGTACCTGAACACTGAAGCTTTCTTT. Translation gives CASSLRQYLNTEAFF.

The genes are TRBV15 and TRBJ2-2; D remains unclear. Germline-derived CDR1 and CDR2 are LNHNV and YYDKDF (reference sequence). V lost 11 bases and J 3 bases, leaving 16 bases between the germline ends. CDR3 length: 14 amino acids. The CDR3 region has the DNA TGTGCCGCCCGCCGTTCTAGGGACACCGGGGAGCTGTTTTTT. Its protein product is CAARRSRDTGELFF.

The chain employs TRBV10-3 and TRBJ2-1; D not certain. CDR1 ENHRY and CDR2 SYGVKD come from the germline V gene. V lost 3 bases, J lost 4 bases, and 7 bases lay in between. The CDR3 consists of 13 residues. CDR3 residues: CAISDGGYNEQFF. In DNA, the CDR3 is TGTGCCATCAGTGACGGCGGATACAATGAGCAGTTCTTC.

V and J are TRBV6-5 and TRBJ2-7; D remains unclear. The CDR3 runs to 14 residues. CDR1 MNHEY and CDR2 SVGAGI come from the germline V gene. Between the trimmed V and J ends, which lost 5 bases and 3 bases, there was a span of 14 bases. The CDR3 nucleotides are TGTGCCAGCAGTGAACTTGAGGATATCTACGAGCAGTACTTC. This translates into CASSELEDIYEQYF.

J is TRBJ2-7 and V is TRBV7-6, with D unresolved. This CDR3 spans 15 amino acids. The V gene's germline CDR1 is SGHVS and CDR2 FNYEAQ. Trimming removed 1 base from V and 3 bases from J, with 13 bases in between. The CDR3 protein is CASSLESSSHYEQYF. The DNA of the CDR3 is TGTGCCAGCAGCTTAGAGAGTTCCTCCCACTACGAGCAGTACTTC.

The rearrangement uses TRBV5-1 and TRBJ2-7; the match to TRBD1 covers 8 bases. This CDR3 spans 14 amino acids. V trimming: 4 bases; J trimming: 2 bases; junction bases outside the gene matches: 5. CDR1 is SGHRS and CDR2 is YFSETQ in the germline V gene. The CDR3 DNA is TGCGCCAGCAGCACGAAACAGGGGGCCTACGAGCAGTACTTC. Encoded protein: CASSTKQGAYEQYF. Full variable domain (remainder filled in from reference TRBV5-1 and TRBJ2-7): KAGVTQTPRYLIKTRGQQVTLSCSPISGHRSVSWYQQTPGQGLQFLFEYFSETQRNKGNFPGRFSGRQFSNSRSEMNVSTLELGDSALYLCASSTKQGAYEQYFGPGTRLTVT.

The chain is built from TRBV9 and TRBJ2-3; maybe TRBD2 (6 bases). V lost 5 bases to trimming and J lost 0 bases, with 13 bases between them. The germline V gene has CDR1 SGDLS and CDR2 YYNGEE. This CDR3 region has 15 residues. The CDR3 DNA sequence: TGTGCCAGCAGTCGTAGCGGAACTAGCACAGATACGCAGTATTTT. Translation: CASSRSGTSTDTQYF. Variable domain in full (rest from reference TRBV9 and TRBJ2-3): DSGVTQTPKHLITATGQRVTLRCSPRSGDLSVYWYQQSLDQGLQFLIQYYNGEERAKGNILERFSAQQFPDLHSELNLSSLELGDSALYFCASSRSGTSTDTQYFGPGTRLTVL.

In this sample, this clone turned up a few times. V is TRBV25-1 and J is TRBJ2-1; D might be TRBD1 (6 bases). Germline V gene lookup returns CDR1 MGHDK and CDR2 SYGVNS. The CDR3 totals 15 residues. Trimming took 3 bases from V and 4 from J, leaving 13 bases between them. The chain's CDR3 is CASSDGGPRYNEQFF. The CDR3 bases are TGTGCCAGCAGTGATGGGGGCCCGCGGTACAATGAGCAGTTCTTC.

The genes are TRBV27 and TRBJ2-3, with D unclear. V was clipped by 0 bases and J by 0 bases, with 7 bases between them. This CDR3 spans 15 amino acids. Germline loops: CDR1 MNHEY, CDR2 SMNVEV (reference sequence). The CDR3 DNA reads TGTGCCAGCAGTTTATCGTTAACCAGCACAGATACGCAGTATTTT. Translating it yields CASSLSLTSTDTQYF.

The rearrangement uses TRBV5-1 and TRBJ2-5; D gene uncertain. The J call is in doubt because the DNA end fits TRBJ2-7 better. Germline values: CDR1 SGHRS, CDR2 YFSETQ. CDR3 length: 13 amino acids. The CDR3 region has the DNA TGCGCCAGCAGCTTGGCCGGTAGCAACGAGCAGTACTTC. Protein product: CASSLAGSNEQYF.

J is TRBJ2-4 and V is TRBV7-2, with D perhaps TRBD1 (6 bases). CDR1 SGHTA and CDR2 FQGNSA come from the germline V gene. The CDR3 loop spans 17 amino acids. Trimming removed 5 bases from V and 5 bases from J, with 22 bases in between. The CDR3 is CASSTHRERMRENIQYF. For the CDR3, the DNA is TGTGCCAGCAGCACCCACAGGGAGAGGATGCGAGAAAACATTCAGTACTTC.

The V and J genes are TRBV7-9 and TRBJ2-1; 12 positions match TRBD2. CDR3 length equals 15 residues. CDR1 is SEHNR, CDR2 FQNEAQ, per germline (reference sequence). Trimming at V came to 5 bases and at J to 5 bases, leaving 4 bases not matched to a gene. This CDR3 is CASSRLAGADNEQFF. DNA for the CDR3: TGTGCCAGCAGCCGACTAGCGGGGGCCGACAATGAGCAGTTCTTC. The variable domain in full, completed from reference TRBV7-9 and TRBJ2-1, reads DTGVSQNPRHKITKRGQNVTFRCDPISEHNRLYWYRQTLGQGPEFLTYFQNEAQLEKSRLLSDRFSAERPKGSFSTLEIQRTEQGDSAMYLCASSRLAGADNEQFFGPGTRLTVL.

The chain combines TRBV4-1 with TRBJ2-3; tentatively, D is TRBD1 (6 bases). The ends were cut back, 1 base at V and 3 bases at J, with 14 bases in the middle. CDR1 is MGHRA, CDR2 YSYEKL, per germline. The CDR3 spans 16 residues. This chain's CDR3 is CASSQGSGRGTDTQYF. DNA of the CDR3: TGCGCCAGCAGCCAAGGATCGGGCAGGGGAACAGATACGCAGTATTTT.

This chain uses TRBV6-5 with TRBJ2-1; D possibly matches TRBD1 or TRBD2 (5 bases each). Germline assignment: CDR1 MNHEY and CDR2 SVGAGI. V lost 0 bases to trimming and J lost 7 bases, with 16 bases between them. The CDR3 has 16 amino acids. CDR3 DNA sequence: TGTGCCAGCAGTTACTCGAACCGGGGCTGGGATAATGAGCAGTTCTTC. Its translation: CASSYSNRGWDNEQFF.

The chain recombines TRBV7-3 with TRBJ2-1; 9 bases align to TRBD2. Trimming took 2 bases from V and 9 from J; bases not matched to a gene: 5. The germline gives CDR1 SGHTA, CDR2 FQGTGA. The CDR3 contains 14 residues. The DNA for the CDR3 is TGTGCCAGCAGCTTAGGCGGGGGGGCCGGTGAGCAGTTCTTC. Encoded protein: CASSLGGGAGEQFF.

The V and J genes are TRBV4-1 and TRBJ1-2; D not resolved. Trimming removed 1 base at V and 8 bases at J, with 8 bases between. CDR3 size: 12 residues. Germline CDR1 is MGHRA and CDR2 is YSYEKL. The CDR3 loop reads CASSQGLRGYTF. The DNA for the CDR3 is TGCGCCAGCAGCCAAGGGCTGAGAGGCTACACCTTC.

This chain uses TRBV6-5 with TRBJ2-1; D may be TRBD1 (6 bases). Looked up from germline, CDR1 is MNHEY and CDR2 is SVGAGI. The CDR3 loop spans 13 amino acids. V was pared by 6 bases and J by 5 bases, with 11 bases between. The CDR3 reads CASRTGQHNEQFF. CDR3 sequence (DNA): TGTGCCAGCAGGACCGGACAGCACAATGAGCAGTTCTTC.

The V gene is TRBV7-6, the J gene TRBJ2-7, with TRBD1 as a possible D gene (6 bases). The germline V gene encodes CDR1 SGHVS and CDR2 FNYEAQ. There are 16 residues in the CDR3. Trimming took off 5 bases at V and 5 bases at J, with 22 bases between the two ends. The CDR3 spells CASSPGARKTGHEQYF. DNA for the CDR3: TGTGCCAGCAGCCCAGGGGCCCGAAAGACAGGACACGAGCAGTACTTC.

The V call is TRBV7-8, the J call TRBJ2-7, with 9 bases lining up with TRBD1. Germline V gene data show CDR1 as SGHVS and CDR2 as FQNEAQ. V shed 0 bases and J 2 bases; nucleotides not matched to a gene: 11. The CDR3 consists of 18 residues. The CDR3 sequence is CASSLATGGWGNPYEQYF. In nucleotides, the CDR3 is TGTGCCAGCAGCTTAGCGACAGGGGGATGGGGGAATCCCTACGAGCAGTACTTC.

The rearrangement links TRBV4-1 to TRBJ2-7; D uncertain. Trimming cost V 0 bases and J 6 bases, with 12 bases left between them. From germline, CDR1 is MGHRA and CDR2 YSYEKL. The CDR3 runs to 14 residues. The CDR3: CASSQDLGPTEQYF. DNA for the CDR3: TGCGCCAGCAGCCAAGATCTTGGGCCCACCGAGCAGTACTTC.

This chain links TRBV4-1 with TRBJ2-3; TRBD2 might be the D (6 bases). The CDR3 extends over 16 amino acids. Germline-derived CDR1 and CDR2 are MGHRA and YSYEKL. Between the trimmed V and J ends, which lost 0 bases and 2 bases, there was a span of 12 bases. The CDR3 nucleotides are TGCGCCAGCAGCCAAGATCCTGGCGGGGCCACAGATACGCAGTATTTT. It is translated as CASSQDPGGATDTQYF.

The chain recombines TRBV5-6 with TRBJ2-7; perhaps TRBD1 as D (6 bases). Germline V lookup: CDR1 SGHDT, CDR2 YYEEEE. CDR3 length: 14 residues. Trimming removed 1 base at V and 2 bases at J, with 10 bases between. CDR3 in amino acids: CASSLMDSPYEQYF. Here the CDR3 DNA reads TGTGCCAGCAGCTTGATGGACAGCCCCTACGAGCAGTACTTC.

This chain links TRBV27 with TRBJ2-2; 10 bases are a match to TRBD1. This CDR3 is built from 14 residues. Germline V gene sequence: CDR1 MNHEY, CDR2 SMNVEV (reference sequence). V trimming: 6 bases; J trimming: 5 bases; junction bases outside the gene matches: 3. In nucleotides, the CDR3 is TGTGCCAGCAGAGGACAGGGGGGAACCGGGGAGCTGTTTTTT. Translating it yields CASRGQGGTGELFF.